In its sample, the clone carrying this T cell receptor beta chain was seen a few times. Its antigen is currently unknown. The sample is drawn from a study of a mutant IDH1 vaccine in newly diagnosed glioma. Study background: Onset of vaccination occurred 4-6 weeks following radiotherapy alone, or with temozolomide cycles. Treated patients, averaging 40.4 years, were about 60% male and around 40% female. Before enrollment, the patients had been treated with radiotherapy alone, temozolomide alone, or both together. Most of them had received both. Overall study results and limits: Vaccine-induced responses were seen in more than 90% of patients, spanning several MHC alleles.

Time point meaning: week 5, during vaccination. The vaccine gave 300 ug of a 20-mer mutant IDH1 peptide subcutaneously per dose. Sequencing was performed with immunoSEQ multiplex PCR; in TCRdb, only in-frame clones are kept and a portion is missing. There are approximately 37,000 clones in the sample; approximately 50% occur only once, and 9.5% to 11% lies in the top ten. The CDR3 loop spans 14 amino acids. Looked up from germline, CDR1 is SGHTS and CDR2 is YDEGEE. V trimming: 3 bases; J trimming: 4 bases; junction bases outside the gene matches: 5. The chain links TRBV5-8 to TRBJ1-1, with 8 bases that match TRBD1. Sample: PBMCs, taken from a glioma patient whose treatment included an IDH1 peptide vaccine. The sequence derives from a woman younger than 30 with glioma. CDR3 loop: CASSSDRVGTEAFF. The CDR3 coding sequence is TGTGCCAGCAGCTCGGACAGGGTGGGCACTGAAGCTTTCTTT.